The source of this T cell receptor (beta chain) is a study of TIL therapy for anti-PD-1-resistant metastatic lung cancer. The overall study: Patients had a median age of approximately 57 years (range 38-75).

About this clone itself: No antigen is known for it.

Study-level findings and limits: Many TIL product clones were absent from baseline tumor, suggesting clonal contraction.

This was the immunoSEQ v3 assay. Each library reached 2.1 million or so read pairs, or about 4.5-6.5 million at deep level. Only in-frame clones appear in the TCRdb table, and some are missing; sequencing was by immunoSEQ multiplex PCR. This sample has 95,000 or so clones, with 55% to 75% found just once. Time point reported: pre-treatment sample, taken before nivolumab and TIL therapy. Tumor tissue came from excised metastases, mostly pleural nodules or supraclavicular lymph nodes. The CDR3 has 13 residues. In germline, CDR1 is SQVTM, CDR2 ANQGSEA. With 8 bases removed from V and 6 bases from J, the gap between germline ends came to 16 bases.

The receptor's source is a person between 30 and 79 years old with non-small cell lung cancer. The starting material was tumor tissue, obtained at baseline. The chain links TRBV29-1 to TRBJ2-2; D perhaps matches TRBD2 (6 bases). CDR3 sequence (DNA): TGCAGCACTGGGCCACGGGGGTCCGGGGAGCTGTTTTTT. This sequence encodes CSTGPRGSGELFF.